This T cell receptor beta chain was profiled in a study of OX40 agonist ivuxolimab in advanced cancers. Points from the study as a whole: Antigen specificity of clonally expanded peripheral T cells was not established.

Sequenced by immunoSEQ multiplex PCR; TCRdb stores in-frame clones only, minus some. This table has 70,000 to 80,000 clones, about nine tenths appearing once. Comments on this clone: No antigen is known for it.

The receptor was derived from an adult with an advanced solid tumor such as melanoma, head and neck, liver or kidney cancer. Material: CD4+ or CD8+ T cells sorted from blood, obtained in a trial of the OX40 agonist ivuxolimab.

The CDR3 sequence: CASSLDPGQLNYGYTF. CDR3 in DNA: TGTGCCAGCAGCTTAGATCCCGGACAGCTAAACTATGGCTACACCTTC. V usage is TRBV7-8 and J usage is TRBJ1-2; weak D call: TRBD1 (6 bases). In germline, CDR1 is SGHVS, CDR2 FQNEAQ. Trimming took off 1 base at V and 2 bases at J, with 14 bases between the two ends. The CDR3 is made up of 16 amino acids.